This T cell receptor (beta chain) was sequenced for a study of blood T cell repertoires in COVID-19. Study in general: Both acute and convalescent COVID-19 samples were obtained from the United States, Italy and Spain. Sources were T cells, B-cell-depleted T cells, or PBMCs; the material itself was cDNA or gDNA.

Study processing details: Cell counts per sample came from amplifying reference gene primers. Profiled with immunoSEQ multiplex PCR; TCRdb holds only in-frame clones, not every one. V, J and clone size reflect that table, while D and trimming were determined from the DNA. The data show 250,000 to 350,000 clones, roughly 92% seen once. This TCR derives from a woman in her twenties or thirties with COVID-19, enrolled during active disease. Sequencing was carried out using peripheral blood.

The CDR3 is CASGDGLAVGNEQFF. The CDR3 DNA sequence: TGTGCCAGCGGGGATGGACTAGCGGTGGGCAATGAGCAGTTCTTC. The chain combines TRBV25-1 with TRBJ2-1; 10 positions match TRBD2. Per germline, CDR1 MGHDK and CDR2 SYGVNS. The CDR3 spans 15 residues. V was pared by 8 bases and J by 6 bases, with 10 bases of the junction left unmatched.